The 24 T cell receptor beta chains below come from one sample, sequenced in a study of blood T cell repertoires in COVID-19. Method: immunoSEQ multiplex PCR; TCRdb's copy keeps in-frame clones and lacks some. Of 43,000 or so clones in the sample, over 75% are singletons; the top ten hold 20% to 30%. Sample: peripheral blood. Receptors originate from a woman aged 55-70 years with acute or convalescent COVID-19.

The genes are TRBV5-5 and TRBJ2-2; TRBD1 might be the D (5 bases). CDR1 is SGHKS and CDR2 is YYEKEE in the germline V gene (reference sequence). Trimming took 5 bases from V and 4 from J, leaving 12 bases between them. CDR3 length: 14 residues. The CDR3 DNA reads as TGTGCCAGCAGGGGGCCCCGCGGCACCGGGGAGCTGTTTTTT. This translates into CASRGPRGTGELFF.

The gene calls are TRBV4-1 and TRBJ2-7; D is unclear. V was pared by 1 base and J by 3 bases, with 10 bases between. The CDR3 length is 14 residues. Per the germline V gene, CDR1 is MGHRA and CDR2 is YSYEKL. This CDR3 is CASSQVPLIYEQYF. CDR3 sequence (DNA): TGCGCCAGCAGCCAAGTTCCACTGATCTACGAGCAGTACTTC.

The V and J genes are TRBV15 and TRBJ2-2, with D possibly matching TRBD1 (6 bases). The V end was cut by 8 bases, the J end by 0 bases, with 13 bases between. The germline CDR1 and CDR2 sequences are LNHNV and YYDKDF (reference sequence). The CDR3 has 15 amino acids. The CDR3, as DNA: TGTGCCACCGCGGACAGCTTCGCGAACACCGGGGAGCTGTTTTTT. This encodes CATADSFANTGELFF.

As DNA, the CDR3 is TGTGCCAGCAGCGGACAACAGGGATTCGTTGTAGATACGCAGTATTTT. This encodes CASSGQQGFVVDTQYF. The V and J genes are TRBV7-2 and TRBJ2-3; possibly TRBD1 for D (6 bases). V lost 5 bases to trimming and J lost 5 bases, with 20 bases between them. Looked up from germline, CDR1 is SGHTA and CDR2 is FQGNSA. There are 16 residues in the CDR3. The whole variable domain, remainder taken from reference TRBV7-2 and TRBJ2-3, is GAGVSQSPSNKVTEKGKDVELRCDPISGHTALYWYRQSLGQGLEFLIYFQGNSAPDKSGLPSDRFSAERTGGSVSTLTIQRTQQEDSAVYLCASSGQQGFVVDTQYFGPGTRLTVL.

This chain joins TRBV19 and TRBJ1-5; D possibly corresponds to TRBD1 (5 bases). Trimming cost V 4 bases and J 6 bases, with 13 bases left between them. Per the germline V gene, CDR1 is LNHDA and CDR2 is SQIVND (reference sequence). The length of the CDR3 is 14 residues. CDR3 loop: CASSNGGRGQPQHF. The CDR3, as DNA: TGTGCCAGTAGTAATGGGGGGAGGGGTCAGCCCCAGCATTTT.

CDR3 region: CASSQVLRSSYEQYF. The CDR3, as DNA: TGTGCCAGCAGCCAAGTGCTACGTTCCTCCTACGAGCAGTACTTC. The chain links TRBV14 to TRBJ2-7; D gene ambiguous. Trimming removed 1 base at V and 0 bases at J, with 10 bases between. This CDR3 spans 15 amino acids. The germline V gene has CDR1 SGHDN and CDR2 FVKESK.

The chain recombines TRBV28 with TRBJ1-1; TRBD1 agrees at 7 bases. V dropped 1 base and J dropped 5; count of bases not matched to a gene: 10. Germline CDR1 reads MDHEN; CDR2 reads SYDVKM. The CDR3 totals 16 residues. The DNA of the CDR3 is TGTGCCAGCAGTTTATTGGAGGGGGCGCGGGGTACTGAAGCTTTCTTT. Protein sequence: CASSLLEGARGTEAFF.

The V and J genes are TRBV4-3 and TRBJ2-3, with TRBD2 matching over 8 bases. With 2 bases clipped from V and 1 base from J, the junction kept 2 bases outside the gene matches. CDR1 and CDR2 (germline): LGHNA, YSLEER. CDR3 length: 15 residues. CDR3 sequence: CASSQKGLGTDTQYF. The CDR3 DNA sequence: TGCGCCAGCAGCCAAAAGGGACTAGGCACAGATACGCAGTATTTT.

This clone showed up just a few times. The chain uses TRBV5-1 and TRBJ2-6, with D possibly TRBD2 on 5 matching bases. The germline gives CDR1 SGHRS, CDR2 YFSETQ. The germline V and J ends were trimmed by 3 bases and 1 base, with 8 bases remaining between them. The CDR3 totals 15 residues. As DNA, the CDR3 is TGCGCCAGCAGCTCGAGGGAGTCTGGGGCCAACGTCCTGACTTTC. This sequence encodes CASSSRESGANVLTF.

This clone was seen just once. The CDR3 sequence: CASSSGQNYGYTF. CDR3 DNA: TGCGCCAGCAGCAGCGGACAGAACTATGGCTACACCTTC. The chain combines TRBV5-1 with TRBJ1-2; possibly TRBD1 for D (6 bases). The CDR3 loop spans 13 amino acids. Germline V gene data show CDR1 as SGHRS and CDR2 as YFSETQ. Trimming removed 4 bases at V and 2 bases at J, with 9 bases between. Full variable domain (outside the CDR3, taken from reference TRBV5-1 and TRBJ1-2): KAGVTQTPRYLIKTRGQQVTLSCSPISGHRSVSWYQQTPGQGLQFLFEYFSETQRNKGNFPGRFSGRQFSNSRSEMNVSTLELGDSALYLCASSSGQNYGYTFGSGTRLTVV.

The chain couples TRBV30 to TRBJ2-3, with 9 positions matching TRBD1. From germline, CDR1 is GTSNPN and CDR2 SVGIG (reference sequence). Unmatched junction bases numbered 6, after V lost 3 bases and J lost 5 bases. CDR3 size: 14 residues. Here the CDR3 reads CAWRSGTGRDTQYF. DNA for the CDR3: TGTGCCTGGAGGTCCGGGACAGGGAGAGATACGCAGTATTTT.

In nucleotides, the CDR3 is TGCGCCAGCAGCCAACCCGGTCGTTCGTATGAGCAGTTCTTC. Its translation: CASSQPGRSYEQFF. The gene calls are TRBV4-1 and TRBJ2-1; D unclear. Looked up from germline, CDR1 is MGHRA and CDR2 is YSYEKL. The ends were cut back, 2 bases at V and 8 bases at J, with 13 bases in the middle. This CDR3 is built from 14 residues.

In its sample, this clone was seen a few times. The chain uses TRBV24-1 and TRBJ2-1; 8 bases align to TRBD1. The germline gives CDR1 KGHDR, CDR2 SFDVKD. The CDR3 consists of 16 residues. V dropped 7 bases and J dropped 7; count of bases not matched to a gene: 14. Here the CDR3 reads CATRHPQGASGNEQFF. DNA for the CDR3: TGTGCCACCAGACACCCGCAGGGGGCCTCGGGGAATGAGCAGTTCTTC.

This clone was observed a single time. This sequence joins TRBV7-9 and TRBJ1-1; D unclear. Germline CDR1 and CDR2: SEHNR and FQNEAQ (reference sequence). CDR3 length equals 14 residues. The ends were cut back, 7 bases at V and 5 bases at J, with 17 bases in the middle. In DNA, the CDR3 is TGTGCCAGCACCCTTGACTCCTTGAGGACTGAAGCTTTCTTT. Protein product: CASTLDSLRTEAFF.

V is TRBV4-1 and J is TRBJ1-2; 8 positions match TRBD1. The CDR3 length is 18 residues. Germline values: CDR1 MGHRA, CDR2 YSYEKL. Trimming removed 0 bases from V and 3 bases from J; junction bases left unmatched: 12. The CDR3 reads CASSQEWAGGARDYGYTF. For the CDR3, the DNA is TGCGCCAGCAGCCAAGAGTGGGCAGGGGGCGCGCGGGACTATGGCTACACCTTC.

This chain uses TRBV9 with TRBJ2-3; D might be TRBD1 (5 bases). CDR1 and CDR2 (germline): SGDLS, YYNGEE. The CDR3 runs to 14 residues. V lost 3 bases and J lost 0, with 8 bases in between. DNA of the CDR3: TGTGCCAGCAGCGGGACAAAAAGCACAGATACGCAGTATTTT. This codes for CASSGTKSTDTQYF.

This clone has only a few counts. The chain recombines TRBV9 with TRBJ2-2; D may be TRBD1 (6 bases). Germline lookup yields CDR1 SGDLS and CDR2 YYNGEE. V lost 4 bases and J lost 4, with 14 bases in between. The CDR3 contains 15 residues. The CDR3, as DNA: TGTGCCAGCAGCACCCGACAGGTCGGCACCGGGGAGCTGTTTTTT. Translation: CASSTRQVGTGELFF.

CDR3 protein: CASSSTGTGVQYF. CDR3 bases: TGTGCCAGCAGCTCAACCGGGACAGGGGTGCAGTACTTC. The chain is built from TRBV7-9 and TRBJ2-7; 10 nucleotides align to TRBD1. J was trimmed by 9 bases and V by 4 bases; bases with no gene match: 6. The CDR3 contains 13 residues. Germline CDR1 is SEHNR and CDR2 is FQNEAQ (reference sequence).

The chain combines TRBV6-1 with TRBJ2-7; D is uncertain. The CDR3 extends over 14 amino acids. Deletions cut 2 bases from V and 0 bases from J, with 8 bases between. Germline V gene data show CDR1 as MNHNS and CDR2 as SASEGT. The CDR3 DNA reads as TGTGCCAGCAGTGAATTCCAGGTCTCCTACGAGCAGTACTTC. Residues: CASSEFQVSYEQYF.

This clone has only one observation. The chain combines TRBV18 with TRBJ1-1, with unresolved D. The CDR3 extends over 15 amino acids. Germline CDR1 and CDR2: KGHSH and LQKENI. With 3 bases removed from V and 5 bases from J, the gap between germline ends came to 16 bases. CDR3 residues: CASSPERAGITEAFF. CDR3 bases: TGTGCCAGCTCACCCGAACGTGCGGGGATTACTGAAGCTTTCTTT. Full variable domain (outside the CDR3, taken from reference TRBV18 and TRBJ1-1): NAGVMQNPRHLVRRRGQEARLRCSPMKGHSHVYWYRQLPEEGLKFMVYLQKENIIDESGMPKERFSAEFPKEGPSILRIQQVVRGDSAAYFCASSPERAGITEAFFGQGTRLTVV.

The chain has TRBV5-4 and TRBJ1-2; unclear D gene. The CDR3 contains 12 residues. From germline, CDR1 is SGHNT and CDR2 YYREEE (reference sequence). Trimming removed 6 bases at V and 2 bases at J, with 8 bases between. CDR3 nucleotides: TGTGCCAGCATGGAGACCAACTATGGCTACACCTTC. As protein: CASMETNYGYTF.

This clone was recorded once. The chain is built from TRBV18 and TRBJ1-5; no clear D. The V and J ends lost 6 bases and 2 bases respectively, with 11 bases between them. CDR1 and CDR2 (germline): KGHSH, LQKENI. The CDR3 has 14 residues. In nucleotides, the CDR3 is TGTGCCAGCTCGGGGAAGGGAGGCAATCAGCCCCAGCATTTT. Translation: CASSGKGGNQPQHF.

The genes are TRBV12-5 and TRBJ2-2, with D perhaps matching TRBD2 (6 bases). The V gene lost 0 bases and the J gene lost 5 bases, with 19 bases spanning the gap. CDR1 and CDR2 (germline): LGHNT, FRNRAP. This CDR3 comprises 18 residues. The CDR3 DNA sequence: TGTGCTAGTGGTTTGGTACCCCTAGGAGGGTTAAAGACCGGGGAGCTGTTTTTT. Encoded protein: CASGLVPLGGLKTGELFF.

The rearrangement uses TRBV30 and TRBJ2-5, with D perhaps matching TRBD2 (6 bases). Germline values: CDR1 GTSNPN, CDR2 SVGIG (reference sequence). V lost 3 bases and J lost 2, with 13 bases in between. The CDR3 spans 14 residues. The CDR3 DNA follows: TGTGCCTGGAGCAGACTAGGGACGCAAGAGACCCAGTACTTC. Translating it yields CAWSRLGTQETQYF.